The sequence of this TCR beta chain was determined in a study of beta chain features in type 1 diabetes. V was trimmed by 3 bases and J by 5 bases, leaving 17 bases between them. Germline CDR1 SGDLS, CDR2 YYNGEE. The CDR3 contains 15 residues. The sequenced template was cDNA made from the entire isolated RNA. Some clones are missing from TCRdb's copy, which holds only in-frame ones; the method was immunoSEQ multiplex PCR. Of over 700,000 clones in the sample, 15% to 20% were seen once. Specimen: naive CD4+ T cells from blood. The source of this sequence is a woman younger than 30 in good health. V and J are TRBV9 and TRBJ2-5; D unclear. In nucleotides, the CDR3 is TGTGCCAGCAGCGGACAAGGGTCCATGACGGAGACCCAGTACTTC. This gives the protein CASSGQGSMTETQYF.